The T cell receptor (beta chain) under discussion was sequenced for a study of chemoradiotherapy in HPV16-positive cancers. On this clone itself: Its cognate antigen is unknown.

General observations from the study: Functional assays defining HPV-specific T cells used only two HPV16-positive patients. In HPV16-positive patients, HPV-responsive T-cell expansion tracked better recurrence-free survival.

TCRdb's copy holds only in-frame clones and misses some; the assay was immunoSEQ multiplex PCR. Among approximately 3,300 clones listed, roughly 90% were seen once. CDR1 and CDR2 from the germline V gene are MNHEY and SMNVEV (reference sequence). The V and J ends lost 2 bases and 10 bases, in that order; junction bases with no gene match: 7. The CDR3 contains 15 residues. Repeated repertoire sampling spanned the course of chemoradiotherapy. The sequencing here drew on tumor tissue, taken from a patient who underwent chemoradiotherapy. This sequence was found in a human donor with HPV-associated anogenital cancer. The gene calls are TRBV27 and TRBJ1-6; TRBD1 agrees at 8 bases. The CDR3 DNA reads TGTGCCAGCAGTTTAGAGACAGGGGCCCGCTCACCCCTCCACTTT. Amino acids: CASSLETGARSPLHF.